This T cell receptor beta chain came from a study of T cells in Graves' hyperthyroidism and ophthalmopathy. Study-level points and caveats: Ophthalmopathy was predicted by the model a median of about 6.7 months ahead of onset. Most thyroid clonotypes expanded above 0.001 were also detected in blood.

Graves' hyperthyroidism was deemed stable absent ophthalmopathy progression within 18 months. The germline V and J ends were trimmed by 3 bases and 0 bases, with 6 bases remaining between them. There are 14 residues in the CDR3. This clonotype was counted a few times. The antigen is undetermined. Regions amplified from RNA transcripts were the TCR beta CDR3 regions. RT-PCR in the first round (using the HTBI primer set) targeted the TCR CDR3. TCRdb re-analysed the multiplex PCR reads in MiXCR, keeping a single row per CDR3 protein. The sample contains about 740,000 distinct CDR3 sequences, roughly 15% of which appear only once.

This chain uses TRBV12-3 or TRBV12-4 with TRBJ1-3; D gene unclear. This TCR derives from a woman aged 18-29 years with Graves' hyperthyroidism. Sequenced sample: blood. The DNA of the CDR3 is TGTGCCAGCAGTTTTTCCAGCTCTGGAAACACCATATATTTT. It is translated as CASSFSSSGNTIYF.